The source of this T cell receptor (beta chain) is a study of T cell responses to AZD1222 COVID-19 vaccine. General observations from the study: Spike-specific TCR breadth and depth grew following two AZD1222 doses. Across spike, vaccine-associated CD4 TCRs were found, dominant at 160-218 and 743-854. Only a handful of AZD1222 recipients were seropositive at baseline. Donors were mostly white British, more females; clonal diversity possibly underestimated.

On this clone itself: The antigen is unknown.

Sequencing used immunoSEQ multiplex PCR; TCRdb keeps in-frame clones, though not all of them. The sample has about 210,000 clones, 92% seen once. The clonotype comes from an adult in good health. Sample: peripheral blood, taken on day 0 of AZD1222 vaccination.

In DNA form, the CDR3 reads TGCGCCAGCAGCCCTCGCGGGGGGACCTCCTACGAGCAGTACTTC. Protein sequence: CASSPRGGTSYEQYF. The V call is TRBV4-1, the J call TRBJ2-7, with 8 bases that match TRBD2. Looked up from germline, CDR1 is MGHRA and CDR2 is YSYEKL. V lost 4 bases to trimming and J lost 0 bases; unmatched junction nucleotides: 5. The CDR3 totals 15 residues.